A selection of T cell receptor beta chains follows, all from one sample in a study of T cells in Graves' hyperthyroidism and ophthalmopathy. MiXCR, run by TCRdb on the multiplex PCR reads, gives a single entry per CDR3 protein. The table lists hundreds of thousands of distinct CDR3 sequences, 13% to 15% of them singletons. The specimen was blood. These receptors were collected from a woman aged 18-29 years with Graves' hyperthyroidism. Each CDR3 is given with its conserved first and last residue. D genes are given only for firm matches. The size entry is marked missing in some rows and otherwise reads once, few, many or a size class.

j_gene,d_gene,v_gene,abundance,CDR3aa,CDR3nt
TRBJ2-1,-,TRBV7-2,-,CASSSTLSYNEQSF,TGTGCCAGCAGCTCAACCCTCTCCTACAATGAGCAGTCCTTC
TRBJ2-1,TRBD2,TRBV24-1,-,CATSDLSGGSVDEQFF,TGTGCCACCAGTGATTTGTCCGGGGGGAGCGTTGATGAGCAGTTCTTC
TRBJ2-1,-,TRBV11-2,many,CASSPGQGVTSGRNEQFF,TGTGCCAGCAGCCCGGGACAGGGGGTAACTAGCGGGAGGAATGAGCAGTTCTTC
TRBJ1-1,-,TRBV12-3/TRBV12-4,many,CASRGRGNLATEAFF,TGTGCCAGCAGGGGCCGTGGAAATCTGGCTACTGAAGCTTTCTTT
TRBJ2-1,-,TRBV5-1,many,CASSLGGEQFF,TGTGCCAGCAGCTTAGGCGGAGAGCAGTTCTTC
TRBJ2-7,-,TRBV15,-,CATSTRLLGEQYF,TGTGCCACCAGCACACGCCTACTGGGCGAGCAGTACTTC
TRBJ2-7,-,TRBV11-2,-,CASSPRVGVSYEQYF,TGTGCCAGCAGCCCCCGTGTAGGCGTTTCCTACGAGCAGTACTTC
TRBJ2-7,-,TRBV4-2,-,CASSQDPGNGPSSYEQYF,TGTGCCAGCAGCCAAGATCCAGGGAACGGACCGAGCTCCTACGAGCAGTACTTC
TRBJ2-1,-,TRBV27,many,CASGLSSNEQFF,TGTGCCAGCGGGCTAAGCAGTAATGAGCAGTTCTTC
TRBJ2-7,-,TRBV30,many,CAWSVTRGPYEQYF,TGTGCCTGGAGTGTAACCAGGGGTCCCTACGAGCAGTACTTC
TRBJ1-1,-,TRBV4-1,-,CASSQGSWDTEAFF,TGCGCCAGCAGCCAAGGGAGTTGGGACACTGAAGCTTTCTTT
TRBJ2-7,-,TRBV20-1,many,CSASRVLLVPEQYF,TGCAGTGCTAGCAGGGTATTACTCGTCCCCGAGCAGTACTTC
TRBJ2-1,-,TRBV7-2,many,CASSLVVGWRGNEQFF,TGTGCCAGCAGCTTAGTAGTGGGGTGGCGGGGCAATGAGCAGTTCTTC
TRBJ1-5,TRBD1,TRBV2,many,CASSSDRVKRNQPQHF,TGTGCCAGCAGTTCGGACAGGGTGAAACGCAATCAGCCCCAGCATTTT
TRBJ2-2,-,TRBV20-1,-,CSARDRTGELFF,TGCAGTGCTAGAGATCGAACCGGGGAGCTGTTTTTT
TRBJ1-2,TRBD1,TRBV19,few,CASRKTGEYGYTF,TGTGCCAGTAGAAAAACAGGGGAGTATGGCTACACCTTC
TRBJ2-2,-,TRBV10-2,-,CASRELDRGNTGELFF,TGCGCCAGCCGTGAACTCGACCGGGGGAACACCGGGGAGCTGTTTTTT
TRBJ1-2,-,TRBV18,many,CASSSSPTTYGYTF,TGTGCCAGCTCGAGCAGCCCGACAACCTATGGCTACACCTTC
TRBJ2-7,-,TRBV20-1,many,CSAPDWTAGGYEQYF,TGCAGTGCTCCCGACTGGACGGCGGGCGGTTACGAGCAGTACTTC
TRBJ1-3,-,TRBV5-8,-,CASSLYKGSSGNTIYF,TGTGCCAGCAGCTTGTATAAGGGGAGCTCTGGAAACACCATATATTTT
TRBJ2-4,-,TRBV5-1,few,CASSSGSQNHNIQYF,TGCGCCAGCAGCTCCGGGTCCCAGAATCATAACATTCAGTACTTC
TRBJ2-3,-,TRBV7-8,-,CASTSGGLDTQYF,TGTGCCAGCACCTCAGGGGGGCTGGATACGCAGTATTTT
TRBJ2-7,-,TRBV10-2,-,CASSEVYRRLDAYEQYF,TGCGCCAGCAGTGAAGTATACCGGAGACTAGATGCCTACGAGCAGTACTTC
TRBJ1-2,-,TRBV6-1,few,CASTDRPRANYGYTF,TGTGCCAGCACCGACAGGCCCCGAGCTAACTATGGCTACACCTTC
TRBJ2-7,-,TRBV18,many,CASSPAGRKQYF,TGTGCCAGCTCACCTGCGGGGAGAAAGCAGTACTTC
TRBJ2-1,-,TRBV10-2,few,CASSDAPSYNEQFF,TGCGCCAGCAGCGATGCCCCCTCCTACAATGAGCAGTTCTTC
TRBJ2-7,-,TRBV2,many,CASSPRVDYEQYF,TGTGCCAGCAGCCCACGAGTGGACTACGAGCAGTACTTC
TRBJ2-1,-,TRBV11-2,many,CASSAGLPNEQFF,TGTGCCAGCAGCGCAGGACTGCCGAATGAGCAGTTCTTC
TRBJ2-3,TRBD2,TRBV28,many,CASSFIIHGRFTDTQYF,TGTGCCAGCAGTTTCATCATTCACGGGAGGTTCACAGATACGCAGTATTTT
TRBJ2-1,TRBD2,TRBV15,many,CATSRGQRSGIYNEQFF,TGTGCCACCAGCAGAGGCCAGCGGAGCGGGATCTACAATGAGCAGTTCTTC
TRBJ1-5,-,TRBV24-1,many,CATSDAEQSNQPQHF,TGTGCCACCAGTGATGCAGAGCAAAGCAATCAGCCCCAGCATTTT
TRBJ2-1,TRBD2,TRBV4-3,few,CASSQDVIFGLAGTHEQFF,TGCGCCAGCAGCCAAGATGTCATATTTGGACTAGCGGGGACTCATGAGCAGTTCTTC
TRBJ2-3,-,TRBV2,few,CASEFYSTDTQYF,TGTGCCAGCGAATTCTATAGCACAGATACGCAGTATTTT
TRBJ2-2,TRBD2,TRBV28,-,CASSLSSSGRWTGELFF,TGTGCCAGCAGTTTATCCTCTAGCGGGAGGTGGACCGGGGAGCTGTTTTTT
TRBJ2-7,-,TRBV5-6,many,CASSLLTRVVEQYF,TGTGCCAGCAGCTTGTTAACCCGTGTGGTCGAGCAGTACTTC
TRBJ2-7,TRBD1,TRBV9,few,CASSFSGQGMNEQYF,TGTGCCAGCAGTTTTTCGGGACAGGGAATGAACGAGCAGTACTTC
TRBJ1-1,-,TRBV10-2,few,CASSKDKTPNFNTEAFF,TGCGCCAGCAGCAAGGACAAGACCCCAAACTTCAACACTGAAGCTTTCTTT
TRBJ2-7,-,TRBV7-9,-,CASSANRVADEQYF,TGTGCCAGCAGCGCAAACAGGGTTGCAGACGAGCAGTACTTC
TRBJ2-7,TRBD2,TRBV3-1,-,CASSPPDRTSGPIYEQYF,TGTGCCAGCAGCCCACCGGACAGGACTAGCGGGCCGATTTACGAGCAGTACTTC
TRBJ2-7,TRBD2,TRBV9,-,CASSPSGLAGGISYEQYF,TGTGCCAGCAGCCCCTCGGGACTAGCGGGAGGGATCTCCTACGAGCAGTACTTC
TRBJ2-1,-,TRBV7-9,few,CASSRRIGGSYNEQFF,TGTGCCAGCAGCCGACGCATTGGGGGTTCCTACAATGAGCAGTTCTTC
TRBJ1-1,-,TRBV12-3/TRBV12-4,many,CASSQLFKGNTEAFF,TGTGCCAGCAGCCAACTTTTCAAGGGGAACACTGAAGCTTTCTTT